This T cell receptor (beta chain) was sequenced in a study of a mutant IDH1 vaccine in newly diagnosed glioma. As to this clone: What it binds is not known.

CDR1 and CDR2 (germline): MNHEY, SVGAGI. CDR3 length: 14 residues. V trimming: 8 bases; J trimming: 3 bases; junction bases outside the gene matches: 2. Documented time point: week 23, last vaccination. Every vaccine dose comprised 300 ug of mutant IDH1 20-mer peptide plus topical imiquimod. Assay: immunoSEQ multiplex PCR; the TCRdb copy retains only in-frame clones and omits some. In the table there are tens of thousands of clones, under 90% of which are singletons. Sequences were derived from PBMCs, sampled from a glioma patient whose treatment included an IDH1 peptide vaccine. The V gene is TRBV6-5, the J gene TRBJ2-3; 13 nucleotides align to TRBD2. The receptor comes from a man aged 35-49 years with glioma. CDR3 DNA sequence: TGTGCCAGCGCGACTAGCGGGGGGACAGATACGCAGTATTTT. Protein product: CASATSGGTDTQYF.